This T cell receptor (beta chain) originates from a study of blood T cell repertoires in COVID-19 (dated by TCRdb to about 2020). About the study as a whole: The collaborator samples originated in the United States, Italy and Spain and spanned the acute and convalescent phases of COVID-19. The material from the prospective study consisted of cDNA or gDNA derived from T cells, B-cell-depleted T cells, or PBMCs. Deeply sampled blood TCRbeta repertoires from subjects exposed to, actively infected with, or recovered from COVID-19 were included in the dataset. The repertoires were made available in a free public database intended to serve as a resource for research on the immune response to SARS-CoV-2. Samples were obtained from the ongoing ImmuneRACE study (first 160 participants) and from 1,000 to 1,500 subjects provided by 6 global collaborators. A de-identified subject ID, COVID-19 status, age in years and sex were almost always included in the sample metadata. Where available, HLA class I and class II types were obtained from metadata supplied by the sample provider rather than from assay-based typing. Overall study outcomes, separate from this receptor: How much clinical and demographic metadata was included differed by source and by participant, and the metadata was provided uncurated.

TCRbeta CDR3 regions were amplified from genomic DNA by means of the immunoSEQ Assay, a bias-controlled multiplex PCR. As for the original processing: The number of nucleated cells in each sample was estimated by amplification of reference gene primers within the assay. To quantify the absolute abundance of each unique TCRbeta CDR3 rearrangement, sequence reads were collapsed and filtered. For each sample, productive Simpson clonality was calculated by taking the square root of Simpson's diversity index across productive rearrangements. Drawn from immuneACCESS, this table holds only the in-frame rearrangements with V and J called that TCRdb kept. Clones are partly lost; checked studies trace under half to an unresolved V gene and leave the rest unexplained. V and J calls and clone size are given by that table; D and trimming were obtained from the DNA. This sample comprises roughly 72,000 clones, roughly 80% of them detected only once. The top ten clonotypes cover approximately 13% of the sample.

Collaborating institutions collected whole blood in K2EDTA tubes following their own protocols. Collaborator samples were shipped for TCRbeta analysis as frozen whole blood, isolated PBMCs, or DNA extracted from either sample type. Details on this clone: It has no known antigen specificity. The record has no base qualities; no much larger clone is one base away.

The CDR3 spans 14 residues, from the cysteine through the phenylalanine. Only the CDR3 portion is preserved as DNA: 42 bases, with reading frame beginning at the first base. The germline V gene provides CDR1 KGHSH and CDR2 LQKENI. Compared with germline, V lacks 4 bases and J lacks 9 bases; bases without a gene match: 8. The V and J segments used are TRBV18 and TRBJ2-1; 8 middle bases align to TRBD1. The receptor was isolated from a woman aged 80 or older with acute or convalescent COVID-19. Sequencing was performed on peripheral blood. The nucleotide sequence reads TGTGCCAGCTCACTGGACAGGGTAGAGGCTGAGCAGTTCTTC. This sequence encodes CASSLDRVEAEQFF.